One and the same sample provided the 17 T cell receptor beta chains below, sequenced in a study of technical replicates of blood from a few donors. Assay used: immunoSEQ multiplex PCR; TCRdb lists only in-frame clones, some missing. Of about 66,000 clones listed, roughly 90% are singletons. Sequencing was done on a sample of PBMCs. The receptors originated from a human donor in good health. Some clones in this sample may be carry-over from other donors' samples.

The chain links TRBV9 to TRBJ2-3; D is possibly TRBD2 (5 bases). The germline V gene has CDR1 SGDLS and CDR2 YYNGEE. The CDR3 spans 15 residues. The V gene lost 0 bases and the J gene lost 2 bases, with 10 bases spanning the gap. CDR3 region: CASSVEMRVTDTQYF. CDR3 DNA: TGTGCCAGCAGCGTAGAAATGAGGGTCACAGATACGCAGTATTTT.

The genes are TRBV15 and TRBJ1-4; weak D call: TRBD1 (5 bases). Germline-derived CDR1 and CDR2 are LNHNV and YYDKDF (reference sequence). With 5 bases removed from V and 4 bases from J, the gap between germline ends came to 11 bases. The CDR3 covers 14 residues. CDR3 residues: CATSYRTSNEKLFF. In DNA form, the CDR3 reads TGTGCCACCAGCTACAGGACAAGTAATGAAAAACTGTTTTTT.

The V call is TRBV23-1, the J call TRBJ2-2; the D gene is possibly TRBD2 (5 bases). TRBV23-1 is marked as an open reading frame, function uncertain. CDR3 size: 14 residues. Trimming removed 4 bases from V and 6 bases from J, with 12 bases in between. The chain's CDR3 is CASSLLPGAGELFF. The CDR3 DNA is TGCGCCAGCAGTCTCCTTCCCGGGGCCGGGGAGCTGTTTTTT.

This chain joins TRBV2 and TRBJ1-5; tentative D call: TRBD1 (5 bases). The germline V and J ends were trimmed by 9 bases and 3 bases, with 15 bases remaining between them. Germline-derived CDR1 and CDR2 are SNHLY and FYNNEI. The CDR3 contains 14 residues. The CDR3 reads CASVGRGDNQPQHF. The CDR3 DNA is TGTGCCAGTGTGGGGCGGGGAGACAATCAGCCCCAGCATTTT.

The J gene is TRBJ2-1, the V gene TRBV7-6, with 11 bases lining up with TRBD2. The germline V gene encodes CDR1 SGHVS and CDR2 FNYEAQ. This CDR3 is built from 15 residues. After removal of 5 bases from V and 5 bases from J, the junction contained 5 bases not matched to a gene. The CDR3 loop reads CASSTRLAGNNEQFF. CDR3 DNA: TGTGCCAGCAGCACACGACTAGCGGGGAACAATGAGCAGTTCTTC.

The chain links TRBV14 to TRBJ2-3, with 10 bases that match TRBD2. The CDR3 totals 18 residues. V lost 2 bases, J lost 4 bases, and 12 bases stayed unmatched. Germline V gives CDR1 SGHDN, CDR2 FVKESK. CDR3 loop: CASSQPRGTSDFPDTQYF. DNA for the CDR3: TGTGCCAGCAGCCAACCCCGGGGGACTAGCGATTTTCCAGATACGCAGTATTTT.

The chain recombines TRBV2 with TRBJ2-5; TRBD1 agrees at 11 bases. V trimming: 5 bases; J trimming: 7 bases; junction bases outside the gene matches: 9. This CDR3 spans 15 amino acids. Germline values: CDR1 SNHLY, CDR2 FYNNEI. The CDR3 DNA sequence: TGTGCCAGCAGTTACGGACAGGGGGCAGTAGGGACCCAGTACTTC. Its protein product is CASSYGQGAVGTQYF.

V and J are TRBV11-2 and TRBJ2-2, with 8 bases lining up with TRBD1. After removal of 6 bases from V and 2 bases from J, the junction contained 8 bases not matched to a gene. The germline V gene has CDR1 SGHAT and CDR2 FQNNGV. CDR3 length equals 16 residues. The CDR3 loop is CASRYTPGGNTGELFF. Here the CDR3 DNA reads TGTGCCAGCAGATACACCCCAGGGGGCAACACCGGGGAGCTGTTTTTT.

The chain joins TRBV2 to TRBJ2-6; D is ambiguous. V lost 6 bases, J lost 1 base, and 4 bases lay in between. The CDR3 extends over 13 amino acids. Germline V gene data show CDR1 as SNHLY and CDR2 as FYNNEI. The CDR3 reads CASRESGANVLTF. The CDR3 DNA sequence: TGTGCCAGCAGGGAGTCTGGGGCCAACGTCCTGACTTTC.

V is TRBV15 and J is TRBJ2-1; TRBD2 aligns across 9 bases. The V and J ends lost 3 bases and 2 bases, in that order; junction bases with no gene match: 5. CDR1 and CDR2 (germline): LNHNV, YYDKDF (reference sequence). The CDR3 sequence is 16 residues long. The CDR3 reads CATSRTSGMTYNEQFF. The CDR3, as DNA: TGTGCCACCAGCAGGACTAGCGGCATGACCTACAATGAGCAGTTCTTC.

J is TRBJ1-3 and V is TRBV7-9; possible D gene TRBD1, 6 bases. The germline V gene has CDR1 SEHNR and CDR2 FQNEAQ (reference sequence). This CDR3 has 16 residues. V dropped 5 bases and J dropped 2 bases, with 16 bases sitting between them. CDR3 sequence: CASSGGHHVAGNTIYF. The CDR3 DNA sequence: TGTGCCAGCAGCGGGGGACACCATGTAGCTGGAAACACCATATATTTT.

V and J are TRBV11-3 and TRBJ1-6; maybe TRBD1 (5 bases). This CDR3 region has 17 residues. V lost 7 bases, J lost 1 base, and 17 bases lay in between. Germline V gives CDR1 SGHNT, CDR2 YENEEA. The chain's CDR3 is CASTIAGGGSYNSPLHF. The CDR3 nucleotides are TGTGCCAGCACCATAGCCGGGGGGGGATCCTATAATTCACCCCTCCACTTT.

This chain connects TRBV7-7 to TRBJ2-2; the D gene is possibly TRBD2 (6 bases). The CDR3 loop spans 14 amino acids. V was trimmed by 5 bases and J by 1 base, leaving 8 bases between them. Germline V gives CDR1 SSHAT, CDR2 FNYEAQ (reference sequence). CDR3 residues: CASSEGLNTGELFF. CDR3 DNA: TGTGCCAGCAGCGAGGGACTGAACACCGGGGAGCTGTTTTTT.

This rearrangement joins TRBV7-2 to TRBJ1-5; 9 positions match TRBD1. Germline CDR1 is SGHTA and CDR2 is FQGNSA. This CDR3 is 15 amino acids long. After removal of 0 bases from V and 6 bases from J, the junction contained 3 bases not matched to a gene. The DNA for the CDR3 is TGTGCCAGCAGCTTAGCCGCGACAGGGGGTCAGCCCCAGCATTTT. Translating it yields CASSLAATGGQPQHF.

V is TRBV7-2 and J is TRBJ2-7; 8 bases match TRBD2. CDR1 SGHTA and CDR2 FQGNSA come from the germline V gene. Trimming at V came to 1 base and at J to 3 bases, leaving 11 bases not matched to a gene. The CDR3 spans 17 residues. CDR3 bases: TGTGCCAGCAGCTTAGTCCCTACTAGCGGAAACTACTACGAGCAGTACTTC. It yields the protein CASSLVPTSGNYYEQYF.

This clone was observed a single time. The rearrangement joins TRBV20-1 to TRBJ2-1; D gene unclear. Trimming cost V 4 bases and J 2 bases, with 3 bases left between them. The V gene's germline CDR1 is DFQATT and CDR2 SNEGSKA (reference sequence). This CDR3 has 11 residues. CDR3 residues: CSAIAYNEQFF. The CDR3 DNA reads TGCAGTGCTATAGCCTACAATGAGCAGTTCTTC.

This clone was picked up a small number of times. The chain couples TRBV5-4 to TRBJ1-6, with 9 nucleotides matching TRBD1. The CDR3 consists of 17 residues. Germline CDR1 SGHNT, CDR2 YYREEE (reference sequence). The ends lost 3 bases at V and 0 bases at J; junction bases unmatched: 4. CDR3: CASSWGQGNSYNSPLHF. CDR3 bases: TGTGCCAGCAGCTGGGGACAGGGCAACTCCTATAATTCACCCCTCCACTTT. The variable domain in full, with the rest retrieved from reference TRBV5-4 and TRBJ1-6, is ETGVTQSPTHLIKTRGQQVTLRCSSQSGHNTVSWYQQALGQGPQFIFQYYREEENGRGNFPPRFSGLQFPNYSSELNVNALELDDSALYLCASSWGQGNSYNSPLHFGNGTRLTVT.